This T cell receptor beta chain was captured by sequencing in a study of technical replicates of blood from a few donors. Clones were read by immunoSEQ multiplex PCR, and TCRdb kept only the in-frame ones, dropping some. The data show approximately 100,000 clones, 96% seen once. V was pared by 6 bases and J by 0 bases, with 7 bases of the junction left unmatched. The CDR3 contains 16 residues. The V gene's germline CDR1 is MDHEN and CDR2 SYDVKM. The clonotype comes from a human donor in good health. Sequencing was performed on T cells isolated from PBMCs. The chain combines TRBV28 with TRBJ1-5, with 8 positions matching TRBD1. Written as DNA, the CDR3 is TGTGCCAGCAGAAAACAGGGGGGTTATAGCAATCAGCCCCAGCATTTT. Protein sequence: CASRKQGGYSNQPQHF.